These 2 T cell receptor beta chains share one sample of origin, sequenced in a study of blood T cell repertoires in COVID-19. TCRdb's table, derived via immunoSEQ multiplex PCR, lists solely in-frame clones and lacks some. The sample includes roughly 100,000 clones, roughly 89% of them seen just once. Sequenced material: peripheral blood. These receptor sequences come from a woman aged 70-85 years with acute or convalescent COVID-19.

This rearrangement joins TRBV4-2 to TRBJ1-6, with TRBD1 matching 7 bases. The CDR3 runs to 17 residues. Germline values: CDR1 LGHNA, CDR2 YNFKEQ. Trimming at V came to 2 bases and at J to 6 bases, leaving 10 bases not matched to a gene. CDR3 sequence reads: CASSQSGTAPINSPLHF. In DNA, the CDR3 is TGTGCCAGCAGCCAATCCGGGACAGCCCCGATTAATTCACCCCTCCACTTT.

The chain has TRBV27 and TRBJ1-2, with 9 bases aligning to TRBD1. Germline V lookup: CDR1 MNHEY, CDR2 SMNVEV (reference sequence). The CDR3 sequence is 14 residues long. V lost 7 bases to trimming and J lost 4 bases; unmatched junction nucleotides: 7. The CDR3 region has the DNA TGTGCCAGCAAGTCACAGGGGGCGACCTATGGCTACACCTTC. Amino acid sequence: CASKSQGATYGYTF.